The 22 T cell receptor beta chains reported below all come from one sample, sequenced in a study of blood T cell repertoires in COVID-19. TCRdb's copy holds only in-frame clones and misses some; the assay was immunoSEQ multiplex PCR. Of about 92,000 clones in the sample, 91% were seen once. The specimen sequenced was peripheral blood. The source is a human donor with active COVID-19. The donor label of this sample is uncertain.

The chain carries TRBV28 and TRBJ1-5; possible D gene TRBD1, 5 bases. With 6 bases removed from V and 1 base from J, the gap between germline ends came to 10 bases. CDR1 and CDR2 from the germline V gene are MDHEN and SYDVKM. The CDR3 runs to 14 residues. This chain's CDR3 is CASSAGGSNQPQHF. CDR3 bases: TGTGCCAGCAGCGCGGGGGGAAGCAATCAGCCCCAGCATTTT. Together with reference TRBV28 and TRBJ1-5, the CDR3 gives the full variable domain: DVKVTQSSRYLVKRTGEKVFLECVQDMDHENMFWYRQDPGLGLRLIYFSYDVKMKEKGDIPEGYSVSREKKERFSLILESASTNQTSMYLCASSAGGSNQPQHFGDGTRLSIL.

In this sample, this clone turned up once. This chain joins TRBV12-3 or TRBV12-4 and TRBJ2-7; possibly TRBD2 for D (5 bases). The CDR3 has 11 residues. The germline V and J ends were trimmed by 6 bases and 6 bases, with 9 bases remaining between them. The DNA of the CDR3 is TGTGCCAGCAGGCTAGCCTTCGAGCAGTACTTC. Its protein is CASRLAFEQYF.

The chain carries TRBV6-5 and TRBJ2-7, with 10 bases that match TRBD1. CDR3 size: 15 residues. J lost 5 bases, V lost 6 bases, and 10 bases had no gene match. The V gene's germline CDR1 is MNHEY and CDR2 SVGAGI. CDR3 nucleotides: TGTGCCAGCAGGCCGACAGGGGGCGCAGGGAACGAGCAGTACTTC. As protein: CASRPTGGAGNEQYF.

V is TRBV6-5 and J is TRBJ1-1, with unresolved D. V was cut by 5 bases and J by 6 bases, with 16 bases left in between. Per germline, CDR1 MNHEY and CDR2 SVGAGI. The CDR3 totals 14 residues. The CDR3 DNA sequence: TGTGCCAGCAGTCCCCTGTCGGGTCGCGCTGAAGCTTTCTTT. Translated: CASSPLSGRAEAFF.

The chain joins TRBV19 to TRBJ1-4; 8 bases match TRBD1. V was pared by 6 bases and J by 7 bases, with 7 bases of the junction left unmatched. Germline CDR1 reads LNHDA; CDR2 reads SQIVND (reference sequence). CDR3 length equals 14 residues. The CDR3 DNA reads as TGTGCCAGTAGGACAGGGGAAGGCACTGAAAAACTGTTTTTT. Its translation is CASRTGEGTEKLFF.

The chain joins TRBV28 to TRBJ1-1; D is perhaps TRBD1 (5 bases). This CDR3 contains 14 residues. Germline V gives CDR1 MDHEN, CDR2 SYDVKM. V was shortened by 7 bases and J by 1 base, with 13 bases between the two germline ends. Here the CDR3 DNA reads TGTGCCAGCACGTTCGACAGAGCGAACACTGAAGCTTTCTTT. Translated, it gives CASTFDRANTEAFF.

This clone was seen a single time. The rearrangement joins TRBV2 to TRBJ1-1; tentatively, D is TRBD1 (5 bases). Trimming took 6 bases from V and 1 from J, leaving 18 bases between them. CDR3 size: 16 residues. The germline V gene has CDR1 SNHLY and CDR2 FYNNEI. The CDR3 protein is CASRSDRGRGNTEAFF. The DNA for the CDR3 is TGTGCCAGCAGGTCCGACAGAGGGAGGGGGAACACTGAAGCTTTCTTT.

Written as DNA, the CDR3 is TGTGCCAGCAGTCTTAGGAGGGTGGTGGATGAGCAGTTCTTC. Residues: CASSLRRVVDEQFF. V usage is TRBV6-5 and J usage is TRBJ2-1; D is possibly TRBD2 (6 bases). With 5 bases removed from V and 8 bases from J, the gap between germline ends came to 16 bases. CDR1 and CDR2 (germline): MNHEY, SVGAGI. This CDR3 comprises 14 residues.

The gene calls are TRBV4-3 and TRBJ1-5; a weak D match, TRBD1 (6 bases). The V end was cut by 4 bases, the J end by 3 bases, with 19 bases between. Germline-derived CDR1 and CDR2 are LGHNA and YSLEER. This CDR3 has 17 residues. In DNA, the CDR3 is TGCGCCAGCAGCCCCGGAACAACAGGGTCCCACAATCAGCCCCAGCATTTT. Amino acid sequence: CASSPGTTGSHNQPQHF.

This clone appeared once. The DNA for the CDR3 is TGTGCCAGCAGCCCAGAGGGGGCTAGGTGGACTGAAGCTTTCTTT. Translated, it gives CASSPEGARWTEAFF. The chain recombines TRBV9 with TRBJ1-1; the match to TRBD1 covers 7 bases. There are 15 residues in the CDR3. The germline CDR1 and CDR2 sequences are SGDLS and YYNGEE. The V segment lost 4 bases and the J segment 5 bases; nucleotides outside the gene matches: 11.

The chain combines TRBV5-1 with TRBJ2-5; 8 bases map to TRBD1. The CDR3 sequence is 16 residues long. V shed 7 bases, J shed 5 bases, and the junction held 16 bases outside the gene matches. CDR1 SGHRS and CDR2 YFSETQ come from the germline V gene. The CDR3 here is CASGVQSQGAVETQYF. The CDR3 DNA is TGCGCCAGCGGGGTACAGAGCCAGGGGGCGGTGGAGACCCAGTACTTC.

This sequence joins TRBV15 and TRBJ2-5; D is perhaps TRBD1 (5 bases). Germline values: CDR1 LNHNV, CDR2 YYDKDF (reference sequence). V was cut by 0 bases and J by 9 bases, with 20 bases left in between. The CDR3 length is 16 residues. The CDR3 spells CATSRDSSIHEGAQYF. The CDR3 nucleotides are TGTGCCACCAGCAGAGATTCCAGTATCCACGAAGGGGCCCAGTACTTC. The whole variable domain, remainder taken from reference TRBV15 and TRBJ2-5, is DAMVIQNPRYQVTQFGKPVTLSCSQTLNHNVMYWYQQKSSQAPKLLFHYYDKDFNNEADTPDNFQSRRPNTSFCFLDIRSPGLGDTAMYLCATSRDSSIHEGAQYFGPGTRLLVL.

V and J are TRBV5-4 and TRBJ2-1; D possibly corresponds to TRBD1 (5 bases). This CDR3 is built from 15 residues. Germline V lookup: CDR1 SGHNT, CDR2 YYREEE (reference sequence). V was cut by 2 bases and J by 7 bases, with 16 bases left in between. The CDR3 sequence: CASSFFGAPVNEQFF. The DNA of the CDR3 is TGTGCCAGCAGCTTCTTTGGGGCCCCGGTAAATGAGCAGTTCTTC.

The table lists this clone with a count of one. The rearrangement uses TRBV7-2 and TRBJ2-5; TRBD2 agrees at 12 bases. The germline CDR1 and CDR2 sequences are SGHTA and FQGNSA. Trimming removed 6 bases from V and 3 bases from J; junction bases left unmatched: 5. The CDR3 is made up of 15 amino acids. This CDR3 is CASSLAGGAEETQYF. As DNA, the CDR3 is TGTGCCAGCAGTCTAGCGGGGGGGGCGGAAGAGACCCAGTACTTC.

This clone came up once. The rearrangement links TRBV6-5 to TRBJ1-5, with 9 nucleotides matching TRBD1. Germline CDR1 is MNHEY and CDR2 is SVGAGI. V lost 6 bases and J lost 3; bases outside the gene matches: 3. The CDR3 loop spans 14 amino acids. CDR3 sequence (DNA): TGTGCCAGCAGCCGGGACAGGGCCAATCAGCCCCAGCATTTT. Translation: CASSRDRANQPQHF.

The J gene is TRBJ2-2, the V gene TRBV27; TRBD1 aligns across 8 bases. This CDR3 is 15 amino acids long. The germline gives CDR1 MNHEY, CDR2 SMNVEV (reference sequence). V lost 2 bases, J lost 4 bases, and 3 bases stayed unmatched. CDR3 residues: CASSLSTGGTGELFF. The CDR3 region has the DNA TGTGCCAGCAGTTTAAGCACAGGGGGCACCGGGGAGCTGTTTTTT.

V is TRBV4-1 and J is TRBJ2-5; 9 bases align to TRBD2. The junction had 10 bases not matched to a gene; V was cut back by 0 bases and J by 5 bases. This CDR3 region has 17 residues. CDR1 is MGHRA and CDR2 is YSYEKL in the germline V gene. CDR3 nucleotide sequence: TGCGCCAGCAGCCAAGATGACGGGCGGGGGGGCCAGGAGACCCAGTACTTC. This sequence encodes CASSQDDGRGGQETQYF.

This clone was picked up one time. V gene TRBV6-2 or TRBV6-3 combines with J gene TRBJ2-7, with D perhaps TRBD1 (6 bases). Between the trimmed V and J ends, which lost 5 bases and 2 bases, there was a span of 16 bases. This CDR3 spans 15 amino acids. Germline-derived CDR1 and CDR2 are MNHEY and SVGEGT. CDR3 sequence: CASSTLQGSTYEQYF. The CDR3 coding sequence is TGTGCCAGCAGTACCCTACAGGGATCTACCTACGAGCAGTACTTC.

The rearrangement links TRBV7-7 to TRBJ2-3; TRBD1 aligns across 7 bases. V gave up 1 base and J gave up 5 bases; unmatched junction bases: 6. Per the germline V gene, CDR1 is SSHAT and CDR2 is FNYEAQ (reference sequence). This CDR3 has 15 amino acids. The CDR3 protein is CASSLDWDSGDTQYF. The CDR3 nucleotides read TGTGCCAGCAGCTTAGACTGGGACAGTGGAGATACGCAGTATTTT.

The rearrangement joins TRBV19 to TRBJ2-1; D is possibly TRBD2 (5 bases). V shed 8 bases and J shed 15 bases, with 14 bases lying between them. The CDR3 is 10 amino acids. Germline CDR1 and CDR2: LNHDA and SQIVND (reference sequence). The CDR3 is CASGSEVPFF. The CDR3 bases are TGTGCCAGTGGGAGCGAGGTTCCGTTCTTC.

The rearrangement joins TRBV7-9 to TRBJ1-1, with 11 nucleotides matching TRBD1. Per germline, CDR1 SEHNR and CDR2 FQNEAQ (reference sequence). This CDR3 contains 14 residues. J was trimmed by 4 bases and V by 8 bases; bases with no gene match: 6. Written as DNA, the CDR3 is TGTGCCAGCCGGGACAGGGGGTGGGGCACTGAAGCTTTCTTT. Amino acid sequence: CASRDRGWGTEAFF.

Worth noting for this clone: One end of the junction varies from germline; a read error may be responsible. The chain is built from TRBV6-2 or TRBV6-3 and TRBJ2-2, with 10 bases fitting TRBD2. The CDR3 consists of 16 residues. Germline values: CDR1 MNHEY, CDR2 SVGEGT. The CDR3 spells CASSNSASGGTGELFF. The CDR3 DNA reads TGTGCCAGCAGTAACTCCGCTAGCGGGGGAACCGGGGAGCTGTTTTTT.